A selection of T cell receptor beta chains follows, all from one sample in a study of blood T cell repertoires in COVID-19. Clones were sequenced by immunoSEQ multiplex PCR, and TCRdb holds only the in-frame ones, with some missing. The table includes under 100,000 clones, more than 75% detected once. The sequenced material came from peripheral blood. The receptors shown here come from a human donor in a cohort sampled during active COVID-19. Each CDR3 is given with its conserved first and last residue. A D gene is named only where the DNA matches it firmly. Some rows have no size entry. The others give once, few or many, or a class for an expanded clone.

j_call | d_call | v_call | clone_size | cdr3_nt | cdr3_aa
TRBJ1-1 | TRBD1 | TRBV18 | - | TGTGCCAGCTCACCCGGACAGGGGGAGACTGAAGCTTTCTTT | CASSPGQGETEAFF
TRBJ2-3 | - | TRBV7-2 | - | TGTGCCAGCAGCTCCTCTATTCTAGCGACAGATACGCAGTATTTT | CASSSSILATDTQYF
TRBJ2-2 | - | TRBV27 | - | TGTGCCAGCAGTTTCGGTGCCGGGGAGCTGTTTTTT | CASSFGAGELFF
TRBJ2-7 | TRBD1 | TRBV5-1 | - | TGCGCCAGCAGCTTCGGACAGGGGACGTACGAGCAGTACTTC | CASSFGQGTYEQYF
TRBJ2-7 | - | TRBV7-9 | - | TGTGCCAGCAGCTTACAGGTTTCTCACGAGCAGTACTTC | CASSLQVSHEQYF
TRBJ2-7 | - | TRBV5-4 | - | TGTGCCAGCAGCTTGGTTGGCGGAGCGATCTCCTACGAGCAGTACTTC | CASSLVGGAISYEQYF
TRBJ1-4 | - | TRBV6-5 | - | TGTGCTAGCTTGGCGGGGGCTAATGAAAAACTGTTTTTT | CASLAGANEKLFF
TRBJ2-7 | - | TRBV30 | - | TGTGCCTGGAACGTTGGTCAGACCGGGGGCGAGCAGTACTTC | CAWNVGQTGGEQYF
TRBJ2-7 | - | TRBV3-1/TRBV3-2 | - | TGTGCCAGCAGCCAAGGACAGTTGAAAGCCTACGAGCAGTACTTC | CASSQGQLKAYEQYF
TRBJ2-2 | - | TRBV5-1 | - | TGCGCCAGCAGCCGAACAACCCCAACGAACACCGGGGAGCTGTTTTTT | CASSRTTPTNTGELFF
TRBJ2-2 | - | TRBV7-3 | - | TGTGCCAGCAGCTTAGGCGGGAACACCGGGGAGCTGTTTTTT | CASSLGGNTGELFF
TRBJ1-6 | TRBD1 | TRBV7-9 | - | TGTGCCAGCAGCAAAACACCCGCCGGGACAGGGATCACGTCCTATAATTCACCCCTCCACTTT | CASSKTPAGTGITSYNSPLHF
TRBJ1-2 | - | TRBV19 | - | TGTGCCAGTAGTATTACAGGGAACTCACCTCCCGGCTACACCTTC | CASSITGNSPPGYTF
TRBJ1-2 | TRBD1 | TRBV12-3/TRBV12-4 | - | TGTGCCAGCAGACCCGACAGGGATTGGGGCTACACCTTC | CASRPDRDWGYTF
TRBJ1-3 | - | TRBV7-9 | - | TGTGCCAGCAGCTTAGTATTAGTCTCTGGAAACACCATATATTTT | CASSLVLVSGNTIYF
TRBJ2-5 | TRBD2 | TRBV9 | once | TGTGCCAGCAGCGTAGGGAATAGCGGGGGAACGGAGACCCAGTACTTC | CASSVGNSGGTETQYF
TRBJ2-1 | - | TRBV18 | - | TGTGCCAGCTCACCACGGGCTCCAGGGGATGGTCGGTACAATGAGCAGTTCTTC | CASSPRAPGDGRYNEQFF
TRBJ1-5 | TRBD1 | TRBV7-6 | - | TGTGCCAGCAGCGTGGGGGACAGCCCTTTCTGGGAGCCCCAGCATTTT | CASSVGDSPFWEPQHF
TRBJ1-2 | - | TRBV7-9 | - | TGTGCCAGCAGCCCGGCGGTACTTGGCTACACCTTC | CASSPAVLGYTF
TRBJ2-3 | - | TRBV7-9 | - | TGTGCCACCCCCGAGGGAATTAGCACAGATACGCAGTATTTT | CATPEGISTDTQYF
TRBJ2-7 | - | TRBV19 | - | TGTGCCAGTAGTAGTGGATGGGGCGAATACGAGCAGTACTTC | CASSSGWGEYEQYF
TRBJ2-2 | - | TRBV15 | - | TGTGCCACCGCGGCGGATAACACCGGGGAGCTGTTTTTT | CATAADNTGELFF
TRBJ2-7 | TRBD1 | TRBV18 | - | TGTGCCAGCTCACGGGGGGACAGGGGCATCAACGAGCAGTACTTC | CASSRGDRGINEQYF
TRBJ2-1 | TRBD2 | TRBV10-3 | - | TGTGCCATCAGTGTAACTAGCGGGGGGTTGGACAATGAGCAGTTCTTC | CAISVTSGGLDNEQFF
TRBJ2-3 | - | TRBV3-1/TRBV3-2 | - | TGTGCCAGCAGCCAATTGGCGGGGCCAACAGATACGCAGTATTTT | CASSQLAGPTDTQYF
TRBJ1-4 | - | TRBV30 | - | TGTGCCCTGGAGGATGCAACTAATGAAAAACTGTTTTTT | CALEDATNEKLFF
TRBJ1-1 | - | TRBV6-4 | - | TGTGCCAGCAGTCCTGTTGCGGGGGGCTTTGAAGCTTTCTTT | CASSPVAGGFEAFF
TRBJ1-6 | - | TRBV7-6 | - | TGTGCCAGCAGCCCCTTGGGAGGGACCAAGAGTCCCCTCCACTTT | CASSPLGGTKSPLHF
TRBJ1-4 | - | TRBV7-9 | few | TGTGCCAGCAGCCTAGGCGGGATCGGTAATGAAAAACTGTTTTTT | CASSLGGIGNEKLFF
TRBJ1-4 | - | TRBV2 | - | TGTGCCAGCAGTGCAGGGTCTTTGGAGGAAAAACTGTTTTTT | CASSAGSLEEKLFF
TRBJ1-1 | - | TRBV7-9 | many | TGTGCCAGCAGCTTAGACATGAACACTGAAGCTTTCTTT | CASSLDMNTEAFF
TRBJ2-7 | TRBD2 | TRBV3-1/TRBV3-2 | - | TGTGCCAGCAGCCGTAGATTAGCGGGGGTGGAGGAGCAGTACTTC | CASSRRLAGVEEQYF
TRBJ2-7 | - | TRBV5-8 | - | TGTGCCAGCAACACACCAGGGTTCATTGACGAGCAGTACTTC | CASNTPGFIDEQYF
TRBJ2-5 | - | TRBV5-1 | - | TGCGCCAGCAGCGAGGAGTCGAAAGCGGCCCAGTACTTC | CASSEESKAAQYF
TRBJ2-3 | - | TRBV12-5 | - | TGTGCTAGTGGTTTGGTGGTGGTGGGGGGACTTCTAGGAGCAGATACGCAGTATTTT | CASGLVVVGGLLGADTQYF
TRBJ2-7 | TRBD2 | TRBV27 | - | TGTGCCAGCAGTTTATGGTCTGGCGGGGGGGCTTACGAGCAGTACTTC | CASSLWSGGGAYEQYF
TRBJ2-1 | TRBD1 | TRBV3-1/TRBV3-2 | - | TGTGCCAGCAGCCAACCGGGACAGGGGGCGGACAATGAGCAGTTCTTC | CASSQPGQGADNEQFF
TRBJ1-1 | - | TRBV7-8 | - | TGTGCCAGCAGCTTAGCCAAGGGGTGGGTGAACACTGAAGCTTTCTTT | CASSLAKGWVNTEAFF
TRBJ2-1 | - | TRBV10-1 | - | TGCGCCAGCAGTGAGACGGCGCGGGGCCCCAATGAGCAGTTCTTC | CASSETARGPNEQFF
TRBJ2-2 | TRBD1 | TRBV11-3 | - | TGTGCCAGCAGCTCCCAGGGGGTCGGGGAGCTGTTTTTT | CASSSQGVGELFF
TRBJ1-5 | TRBD1 | TRBV6-1 | - | TGTGCCAGCAGTGAATTTACGGGACAGGGGACGAATCAGCCCCAGCATTTT | CASSEFTGQGTNQPQHF
TRBJ2-2 | - | TRBV13 | - | TGTGCCAGCAGCCTTGGGGGGAGCCCCGGGGAGCTGTTTTTT | CASSLGGSPGELFF
TRBJ1-1 | - | TRBV7-2 | - | TGTGCCAGCAGCTCAGAGGGTACCAACGGAAGGACTGAAGCTTTCTTT | CASSSEGTNGRTEAFF
TRBJ1-3 | - | TRBV2 | - | TGTGCCAGCAGTGAAGATCCGGGACTTACAAGAAACACCATATATTTT | CASSEDPGLTRNTIYF
TRBJ1-2 | - | TRBV29-1 | - | TGCAGCGTTGACAGTTATGGCTACACCTTC | CSVDSYGYTF
TRBJ2-7 | TRBD1 | TRBV7-9 | few | TGTGCCAGCAGCCAGAGGGACAGGGAGGAGTACTTC | CASSQRDREEYF
TRBJ2-5 | TRBD2 | TRBV3-1/TRBV3-2 | - | TGTGCCAGCAGCCAAGAACGAGTGGCGGGGGGGAAAGAGACCCAGTACTTC | CASSQERVAGGKETQYF
TRBJ1-2 | TRBD1 | TRBV27 | once | TGTGCCAGCAGTTCCGCGAAGGGACAGGGCCCCCATGGCTACACCTTC | CASSSAKGQGPHGYTF